This is a list of T cell receptor beta chains from one sample in a study of blood T cell repertoires in COVID-19. The assay was immunoSEQ multiplex PCR, and TCRdb's table has in-frame clones only and misses some. The data show 200,000 to 300,000 clones, approximately 82% seen once. Specimen: peripheral blood. These receptor sequences come from a man in his forties who had recovered from COVID-19. Each CDR3 is given with its conserved first and last residue. A D gene is named only where the DNA matches it firmly. The size of a clone is reported for some rows only, either as once, few or many, or as a class for expanded clones.

D gene	V gene	J gene	clone size	CDR3 DNA	CDR3 protein
TRBD1	TRBV6-5	TRBJ1-3	.	TGTGCCAGCATCGACAGGGGCTCCGCTGGAAACACCATATATTTT	CASIDRGSAGNTIYF
TRBD2	TRBV11-2	TRBJ2-7	once	TGTGCCAGCAGCTCCCCGGGACTAGCCTACGAGCAGTACTTC	CASSSPGLAYEQYF
TRBD1	TRBV19	TRBJ1-4	.	TGTGCCAGTAGTATCCGTGGCGGACAGGGTAATGAAAAACTGTTTTTT	CASSIRGGQGNEKLFF
.	TRBV18	TRBJ1-2	once	TGTGCCAGCTCACCAGATAGAATTAACTATGGCTACACCTTC	CASSPDRINYGYTF
TRBD2	TRBV7-2	TRBJ2-5	.	TGTGCCAGCAGCCCAACTAGCGTAAACCAAGAGACCCAGTACTTC	CASSPTSVNQETQYF
.	TRBV7-8	TRBJ1-3	.	TGTGCCAGCAGCGAACAGGGTTCTGGAAACACCATATATTTT	CASSEQGSGNTIYF
.	TRBV7-2	TRBJ2-5	few	TGTGCCAGCAGCGCGGCCGGGACCGACAGGAGGACCCAGTACTTC	CASSAAGTDRRTQYF
.	TRBV20-1	TRBJ2-5	.	TGCAGTGCTAGTCGCCCGGGGACCCAGTACTTC	CSASRPGTQYF
.	TRBV19	TRBJ1-5	.	TGTGCCACAAAATCCGCAGGGACATATAGCAATCAGCCCCAGCATTTT	CATKSAGTYSNQPQHF
TRBD2	TRBV14	TRBJ2-5	.	TGTGCCAGCAGCCAAGAGGAGGGCGGGAGGGATAAGGAGGAGACCCAGTACTTC	CASSQEEGGRDKEETQYF
.	TRBV7-7	TRBJ2-1	.	TGTGCTAGCAGCTTAGGTCAGGTGACAACCCCCAATGAGCAGTTCTTC	CASSLGQVTTPNEQFF
.	TRBV7-9	TRBJ2-2	.	TGTGCCAGCAGTTTACTCCAGGGATACGCCGGGGAGCTGTTTTTT	CASSLLQGYAGELFF
TRBD2	TRBV6-5	TRBJ2-7	.	TGTGCCAGCAGTCTTCTAGCGGGGGGGCGTTACGAGCAGTACTTC	CASSLLAGGRYEQYF
.	TRBV14	TRBJ1-2	.	TGTGCCAGCAGCCAATTCGACTTACCTGGGGCCTACCTCTATGGCTACACCTTC	CASSQFDLPGAYLYGYTF